These 13 T cell receptor beta chains came from one sample sequenced in a study of beta chain features in type 1 diabetes. General study points: Researchers report that Type 1 diabetes patients had moderately but significantly shorter TCRB CDR3s across all four CD4+ subsets.

The sequenced template was cDNA made from the entire isolated RNA. Measured with immunoSEQ multiplex PCR; TCRdb has only the in-frame clones, and not every one. The sample yields 300,000 to 350,000 clones, over 7% seen once. For these receptors, no antigen is known. The sample consisted of central memory CD4+ T cells from blood. These receptors came from a man between 25 and 39 years old with type 1 diabetes.

This sequence joins TRBV5-1 and TRBJ2-7; a weak D match, TRBD1 (6 bases). This CDR3 is 13 amino acids long. Germline CDR1 is SGHRS and CDR2 is YFSETQ. V lost 0 bases and J 3 bases, leaving 7 bases between the germline ends. CDR3 bases: TGCGCCAGCAGCTTGGCCAGGGGCTACGAGCAGTACTTC. Translated: CASSLARGYEQYF.

This clone was counted only a few times. V gene TRBV4-2 combines with J gene TRBJ1-4, with a weak D call TRBD1 (6 bases). Trimming took off 4 bases at V and 5 bases at J, with 14 bases between the two ends. Germline V gives CDR1 LGHNA, CDR2 YNFKEQ. The CDR3 loop spans 15 amino acids. The chain's CDR3 is CASSRVKGENEKLFF. The CDR3 nucleotides read TGTGCCAGCAGCCGAGTGAAGGGGGAGAATGAAAAACTGTTTTTT.

This clone was seen at least ten times. This sample includes further DNA sequences coding for the same CDR3. This rearrangement joins TRBV29-1 to TRBJ2-5, with D possibly matching TRBD2 (6 bases). The CDR3 extends over 13 amino acids. Germline V gene sequence: CDR1 SQVTM, CDR2 ANQGSEA. The V gene lost 6 bases and the J gene lost 2 bases, with 13 bases spanning the gap. This CDR3 is CSVASGTQETQYF. CDR3 in DNA: TGCAGCGTCGCCTCCGGGACTCAAGAGACCCAGTACTTC.

Notes on this clone: Distinct nucleotide sequences in the sample also encode this CDR3. The V gene is TRBV11-3, the J gene TRBJ2-3; 8 bases are shared with TRBD1. V was pared by 1 base and J by 3 bases, with 0 bases of the junction left unmatched. The CDR3 extends over 14 amino acids. Germline CDR1 reads SGHNT; CDR2 reads YENEEA. The CDR3 nucleotides read TGTGCCAGCAGCTTAGGACAGGGGACAGATACGCAGTATTTT. Its protein product is CASSLGQGTDTQYF.

This clone was counted only a few times. J is TRBJ1-2 and V is TRBV7-9; maybe TRBD1 (6 bases). V lost 5 bases, J lost 1 base, and 11 bases lay in between. Germline assignment: CDR1 SEHNR and CDR2 FQNEAQ (reference sequence). The CDR3 loop spans 14 amino acids. The CDR3 DNA is TGTGCCAGCAGCCCGGGACAACTTAACTATGGCTACACCTTC. This sequence encodes CASSPGQLNYGYTF.

This clone has only a few counts. V usage is TRBV9 and J usage is TRBJ2-7; 10 nucleotides match TRBD2. V shed 3 bases and J 4 bases; nucleotides not matched to a gene: 7. Per the germline V gene, CDR1 is SGDLS and CDR2 is YYNGEE. The CDR3 length is 15 residues. The CDR3 nucleotides read TGTGCCAGCAGCGCCGGACTAGCGGAAACTTACGAGCAGTACTTC. Translating it yields CASSAGLAETYEQYF.

This clone was detected a few times. CDR3 residues: CASSPTGVNFGEKLFF. The CDR3 coding sequence is TGTGCCAGCAGCCCGACAGGGGTAAACTTCGGGGAAAAACTGTTTTTT. The V call is TRBV27, the J call TRBJ1-4, with 8 bases identical to TRBD1. The CDR3 runs 16 residues. V trimming: 6 bases; J trimming: 8 bases; junction bases outside the gene matches: 14. Germline V CDR1 and CDR2: MNHEY, SMNVEV (reference sequence).

The rearrangement uses TRBV30 and TRBJ1-1; no clear D gene. Germline V lookup: CDR1 GTSNPN, CDR2 SVGIG (reference sequence). The CDR3 has 11 amino acids. V was pared by 8 bases and J by 6 bases, with 13 bases between. The CDR3 DNA follows: TGTGCCGGATCGGACTGGGCTGAAGCTTTCTTT. This gives the protein CAGSDWAEAFF.

The rearrangement links TRBV6-5 to TRBJ2-3, with D unresolved. V lost 0 bases to trimming and J lost 5 bases, with 15 bases between them. The CDR3 covers 16 residues. The germline V gene encodes CDR1 MNHEY and CDR2 SVGAGI. CDR3 in DNA: TGTGCCAGCAGTTACTCTGAGGTAACCCACGGAGATACGCAGTATTTT. It is translated as CASSYSEVTHGDTQYF.

In its sample, this clone was seen a few times. This CDR3 is CASSSDRFYEQYF. DNA of the CDR3: TGTGCCAGCAGCTCGGACAGGTTTTACGAGCAGTACTTC. The chain has TRBV11-2 and TRBJ2-7, with TRBD1 matching 7 bases. The CDR3 totals 13 residues. With 4 bases clipped from V and 4 bases from J, the junction kept 4 bases outside the gene matches. CDR1 is SGHAT and CDR2 is FQNNGV in the germline V gene.

This clone occurred a few times. The chain uses TRBV6-1 and TRBJ2-3; D remains ambiguous. The CDR3 loop spans 13 amino acids. Germline V lookup: CDR1 MNHNS, CDR2 SASEGT. Trimming took off 5 bases at V and 5 bases at J, with 11 bases between the two ends. The CDR3 sequence: CASSPSTGDTQYF. The CDR3 DNA sequence: TGTGCCAGCAGTCCCTCCACGGGAGATACGCAGTATTTT.

This chain links TRBV2 with TRBJ2-1, with D maybe TRBD1 (5 bases). The CDR3 is 13 amino acids. Germline V CDR1 and CDR2: SNHLY, FYNNEI. Deletions cut 5 bases from V and 7 bases from J, with 12 bases between. The CDR3 DNA follows: TGTGCCAGCAGTTTCTCTCAGGGAAATGAGCAGTTCTTC. Protein sequence: CASSFSQGNEQFF.

This clone was observed a few times. V and J are TRBV5-1 and TRBJ2-5, with D possibly being TRBD1 (5 bases). Trimming took 1 base from V and 5 from J, leaving 12 bases between them. CDR1 and CDR2 from the germline V gene are SGHRS and YFSETQ. The CDR3 loop spans 14 amino acids. CDR3 sequence (DNA): TGCGCCAGCAGCTTGTACGCCAGGGCGGAGACCCAGTACTTC. Protein product: CASSLYARAETQYF.